The T cell receptor beta chain described here comes from a study of OX40 agonist ivuxolimab in advanced cancers. Study-level background: One patient with hepatocellular carcinoma and two with cutaneous melanoma, three in all, had partial responses.

Some clones are missing from TCRdb's copy, which holds only in-frame ones; the method was immunoSEQ multiplex PCR. This table holds approximately 44,000 clones, roughly 82% found once. Individuals having autoimmune disease history or systemic immunosuppression were not enrolled. The germline V and J ends were trimmed by 0 bases and 3 bases, with 14 bases remaining between them. CDR1 SQVTM and CDR2 ANQGSEA come from the germline V gene. The CDR3 spans 15 residues. As concerns this clone: Its antigen is currently unknown.

Regarding the study as a whole: Expanded clones were, on average, more numerous in CD8+ T cells than in CD4+.

J is TRBJ1-1 and V is TRBV29-1; D perhaps matches TRBD1 (5 bases). Sample: CD4+ or CD8+ T cells sorted from blood, taken in a trial of the OX40 agonist ivuxolimab. The TCR sequence derives from an adult with an advanced solid tumor such as melanoma, head and neck, liver or kidney cancer. The chain's CDR3 is CSVEDKKGPDTEAFF. DNA for the CDR3: TGCAGCGTTGAAGATAAGAAGGGGCCGGACACTGAAGCTTTCTTT.